The 2 T cell receptor beta chains listed next were all sequenced from one sample in a study of blood T cell repertoires in COVID-19. Sequenced by immunoSEQ multiplex PCR; TCRdb stores in-frame clones only, minus some. The table records approximately 76,000 clones, 91% of them present only once. The sequenced material came from peripheral blood. These receptors came from a human donor in a cohort sampled during active COVID-19.

The J gene is TRBJ1-4, the V gene TRBV5-6; a weak D match, TRBD1 (5 bases). The CDR3 has 13 amino acids. Per germline, CDR1 SGHDT and CDR2 YYEEEE. Trimming cost V 5 bases and J 7 bases, with 12 bases left between them. CDR3 nucleotides: TGTGCCAGCAGTTCAGGGTACAGTGAAAAACTGTTTTTT. Its protein product is CASSSGYSEKLFF.

The gene calls are TRBV19 and TRBJ2-1, with 9 positions matching TRBD1. After removal of 5 bases from V and 5 bases from J, the junction contained 7 bases not matched to a gene. CDR3 length: 15 residues. Looked up from germline, CDR1 is LNHDA and CDR2 is SQIVND (reference sequence). The CDR3 is CASSVGQGFHNEQFF. CDR3 nucleotide sequence: TGTGCCAGTAGTGTCGGACAGGGGTTCCACAATGAGCAGTTCTTC. The entire variable domain, with the rest obtained from reference TRBV19 and TRBJ2-1, is as follows: DGGITQSPKYLFRKEGQNVTLSCEQNLNHDAMYWYRQDPGQGLRLIYYSQIVNDFQKGDIAEGYSVSREKKESFPLTVTSAQKNPTAFYLCASSVGQGFHNEQFFGPGTRLTVL.